The sequence of this T cell receptor beta chain was determined in a study of neurological immune-mediated disorders. Study overall: In a group of around 34 multiple sclerosis patients, 31 had the relapsing-remitting type and 3 had the secondary progressive type.

The germline V and J ends were trimmed by 4 bases and 10 bases, with 17 bases remaining between them. Germline CDR1 SGHRS, CDR2 YFSETQ. This CDR3 has 13 amino acids. There are many counts of this clonotype. Antigen unknown. Regarding the study as a whole: CDR3 amino acid sequences of expanded clones were not shared across subjects, a result suggesting private repertoires in all groups. When repertoires were grouped phylogenetically, those of 18 of 34 multiple sclerosis patients fell into one related-CDR3 cluster, a possible signature.

Template-switch 5'RACE cDNA synthesis added a 10-nucleotide unique molecular identifier. TCRdb re-called the 5' RACE reads with MiXCR, one entry per CDR3 protein. The sample carries around 60,000 distinct CDR3 sequences, approximately 3.6% recorded once. Sample: PBMCs. This TCR was recovered from a woman in her fifties or sixties with multiple sclerosis. The gene calls are TRBV5-1 and TRBJ1-1; no firm D call. CDR3 residues: CASSPLGDPAAFF. The CDR3 region has the DNA TGCGCCAGCAGCCCTCTGGGTGACCCGGCAGCTTTCTTT. Variable domain in full (rest from reference TRBV5-1 and TRBJ1-1): KAGVTQTPRYLIKTRGQQVTLSCSPISGHRSVSWYQQTPGQGLQFLFEYFSETQRNKGNFPGRFSGRQFSNSRSEMNVSTLELGDSALYLCASSPLGDPAAFFGQGTRLTVV.